Listed below are T cell receptor beta chains from one sample, sequenced in a study of T cells in narcolepsy. Repertoires were generated with immunoSEQ multiplex PCR, while TCRdb's copy carries only in-frame clones and drops some. Counted here are roughly 25,000 clones, 85% occurring once; the ten biggest clones make up around 1.2%. Sequenced material: CD45RA- memory CD4+ T cells from PBMCs. The receptor set was obtained from a human donor with narcolepsy. Both conserved end residues are part of each CDR3. Each record gives: J gene, clone size, D gene, V gene, CDR3 DNA, CDR3 protein. The D gene is left open where the match is weak. Clone size, where shown, is once, few, many, or a class for clones that have expanded.

>TRBJ2-5|-|-|TRBV6-1
TGTGCCAGCTTGGGTCTAGCCCCCTCGCAAGAGACCCAGTACTTC
CASLGLAPSQETQYF
>TRBJ1-5|-|-|TRBV6-5
TGTGCCAGCAGTTACGGCGGAAATCAGCCCCAGCATTTT
CASSYGGNQPQHF
>TRBJ1-2|-|-|TRBV6-5
TGTGCCAGCAGTTCGGGAGTAAGCGGCTACACCTTC
CASSSGVSGYTF
>TRBJ2-6|-|TRBD1|TRBV27
TGTGCCAGCAGTTCACAGACAGGGGGTTCTGGGGCCAACGTCCTGACTTTC
CASSSQTGGSGANVLTF
>TRBJ2-5|once|-|TRBV6-1
TGTGCCAGCAGAAATAGCGACCAAGAGACCCAGTACTTC
CASRNSDQETQYF
>TRBJ1-2|-|-|TRBV28
TGTGCCAGCAGTTTCGGGGGGGTTAACTATGGCTACACCTTC
CASSFGGVNYGYTF
>TRBJ2-3|-|-|TRBV27
TGTGCCAGCAGTTTAAAGGGAGTGGTCACAGATACGCAGTATTTT
CASSLKGVVTDTQYF
>TRBJ2-7|-|-|TRBV5-1
TGCGCCAGCAGTCTCGAGGCCTACGAGCAGTACTTC
CASSLEAYEQYF
>TRBJ2-1|-|TRBD2|TRBV10-1
TGCGCCAGCCCGGGACTAGCGACCTACAATGAGCAGTTCTTC
CASPGLATYNEQFF
>TRBJ1-1|-|-|TRBV28
TGTGCCAGCAGTCAACAGGGTAGAGCTTTCTTT
CASSQQGRAFF
>TRBJ2-4|-|-|TRBV7-2
TGTGCCAGCAGCTTACGATCTGGCAGGGCCAAAAACATTCAGTACTTC
CASSLRSGRAKNIQYF
>TRBJ2-3|-|TRBD2|TRBV10-3
TGTGCCATCAGCTCTAGCGGGAGGAGCACAGATACGCAGTATTTT
CAISSSGRSTDTQYF
>TRBJ1-1|-|-|TRBV11-2
TGTGCCAGCAGCGCCCTAACGATCACTGAAGCTTTCTTT
CASSALTITEAFF
>TRBJ2-7|-|-|TRBV19
TGTGCCAGTAGTGGCACAGGGAGAAGATACGAGCAGTACTTC
CASSGTGRRYEQYF
>TRBJ2-1|-|TRBD2|TRBV6-1
TGTGCCAGCAGTGAAGGCGGCGGGGGGCGCGGGCGGGAGTTCTTC
CASSEGGGGRGREFF